This T cell receptor beta chain comes out of a study of human CD8 memory T cell subsets. Duplicate vials holding about 140,000 sorted CD8+ T cells per subset yielded the RNA. Details on this clonotype: The antigen is unknown.

Study-wide results and caveats: By Chao1 estimates, precursor exhausted T cells appeared less diverse than stem-like memory T cells.

Libraries of TCR beta chains were produced by 5' RACE (UMI-labeled). TCRdb reprocessed the 5' RACE reads and stores each CDR3 protein as one record, lacking DNA. Recorded for this sample: under 9,500 distinct CDR3 sequences. The TCR sequence derives from a human donor in good health. The sequencing input was CD8+ T cells from PBMCs.

CDR3 amino acids: CASSELAGGSTDTQYF. The chain couples TRBV6-4 to TRBJ2-3; TCRdb indicates TRBD2, and absent DNA this call remains unverified. Germline V gene lookup returns CDR1 MRHNA and CDR2 SNTAGT. The CDR3 totals 16 residues.